The 14 T cell receptor beta chains in this list originate from one sample, sequenced in a study of cytomegalovirus exposure and HLA in healthy donors. The PCR ran on 60 Vbeta and 13 Jbeta primers. Sequenced by immunoSEQ multiplex PCR; TCRdb stores in-frame clones only, minus some. Its table lists tens of thousands of clones. Sequenced input: PBMCs. The receptors come from a man aged 50 to 60 in good health and CMV-seropositive.

V is TRBV27 and J is TRBJ2-7; 7 nucleotides line up with TRBD2. V lost 4 bases to trimming and J lost 4 bases; unmatched junction nucleotides: 13. This CDR3 contains 16 residues. Germline V gene lookup returns CDR1 MNHEY and CDR2 SMNVEV (reference sequence). CDR3 residues: CASSSPGTTSPYEQYF. CDR3 sequence (DNA): TGTGCCAGCAGTTCCCCCGGGACTACCTCACCTTACGAGCAGTACTTC.

V and J are TRBV30 and TRBJ2-6, with D unresolved. The V and J ends lost 5 bases and 1 base respectively, with 6 bases between them. The germline V gene encodes CDR1 GTSNPN and CDR2 SVGIG (reference sequence). The CDR3 runs to 13 residues. The CDR3 sequence is CAWQVSGANVLTF. DNA of the CDR3: TGTGCCTGGCAGGTGTCTGGGGCCAACGTCCTGACTTTC.

V usage is TRBV14 and J usage is TRBJ2-3; D gene uncertain. CDR3 length: 11 residues. Germline loops: CDR1 SGHDN, CDR2 FVKESK. V was pared by 4 bases and J by 7 bases, with 6 bases between. The CDR3 nucleotides are TGTGCCAGCAGCCCCGGTAATACGCAGTATTTT. Its translation is CASSPGNTQYF. The full variable domain, completed using reference TRBV14 and TRBJ2-3, is EAGVTQFPSHSVIEKGQTVTLRCDPISGHDNLYWYRRVMGKEIKFLLHFVKESKQDESGMPNNRFLAERTGGTYSTLKVQPAELEDSGVYFCASSPGNTQYFGPGTRLTVL.

The chain combines TRBV20-1 with TRBJ1-1; D not certain. Germline CDR1 reads DFQATT; CDR2 reads SNEGSKA (reference sequence). The CDR3 loop spans 10 amino acids. The ends were cut back, 5 bases at V and 10 bases at J, with 11 bases in the middle. The CDR3 is CSAGSAGAFF. CDR3 sequence (DNA): TGCAGTGCTGGCAGCGCCGGAGCTTTCTTT.

This sequence joins TRBV2 and TRBJ1-1, with D possibly being TRBD1 (5 bases). There are 14 residues in the CDR3. Trimming removed 4 bases from V and 11 bases from J, with 20 bases in between. In germline, CDR1 is SNHLY, CDR2 FYNNEI. Here the CDR3 reads CASSAEGLPQGAFF. CDR3 DNA: TGTGCCAGCAGTGCCGAGGGACTCCCGCAAGGGGCTTTCTTT. Filled out from reference TRBV2 and TRBJ1-1, the complete variable domain reads EPEVTQTPSHQVTQMGQEVILRCVPISNHLYFYWYRQILGQKVEFLVSFYNNEISEKSEIFDDQFSVERPDGSNFTLKIRSTKLEDSAMYFCASSAEGLPQGAFFGQGTRLTVV.

In DNA form, the CDR3 reads TGCGCCAGCAGCTGGGGCCCAGGCACTGGAAACACCATATATTTT. Protein sequence: CASSWGPGTGNTIYF. The V and J genes are TRBV5-1 and TRBJ1-3; possibly TRBD1 for D (5 bases). Trimming left V 3 bases short and J 2 bases short, with 12 bases between. This CDR3 contains 15 residues. Germline-derived CDR1 and CDR2 are SGHRS and YFSETQ.

J is TRBJ1-4 and V is TRBV2, with TRBD1 matching over 7 bases. The CDR3 sequence is 14 residues long. V dropped 5 bases and J dropped 3; count of bases not matched to a gene: 3. Germline CDR1 is SNHLY and CDR2 is FYNNEI. In DNA, the CDR3 is TGTGCCAGCAGTTCCGGGACAGCTAATGAAAAACTGTTTTTT. Translation gives CASSSGTANEKLFF.

This rearrangement joins TRBV5-1 to TRBJ2-7; 9 nucleotides agree with TRBD2. The closer fit of TRBJ2-1 to the DNA end suggests the J call may be wrong. This CDR3 region has 14 residues. Germline V lookup: CDR1 SGHRS, CDR2 YFSETQ. CDR3 coding DNA: TGCGCCAGCAAAGGCGGGAGGGCCTACAATGAGCAGTTCTTC. It is translated as CASKGGRAYNEQFF.

CDR3 coding DNA: TGCGCCAGCAGCCTGGCGGATGAGCAGTTCTTC. Its protein product is CASSLADEQFF. The chain has TRBV4-1 and TRBJ2-1; D is uncertain. The V and J ends lost 4 bases and 8 bases respectively, with 6 bases between them. The germline V gene has CDR1 MGHRA and CDR2 YSYEKL. This CDR3 is built from 11 residues.

The CDR3, as DNA: TGTGCCAGCAGCTTGATCTTCACAGGGGGCCTCCTCCAAGAGACCCAGTACTTC. It is translated as CASSLIFTGGLLQETQYF. The chain joins TRBV7-9 to TRBJ2-5; TRBD1 agrees at 9 bases. Germline CDR1 reads SEHNR; CDR2 reads FQNEAQ (reference sequence). Trimming at V came to 3 bases and at J to 1 base, leaving 12 bases not matched to a gene. The CDR3 spans 18 residues.

The CDR3 DNA follows: TGTGCCAGCAGCCTTACCCTAGCGGGAGGGTTCTCCGGGGAGCTGTTTTTT. This sequence encodes CASSLTLAGGFSGELFF. The chain uses TRBV5-6 and TRBJ2-2, with 12 bases identical to TRBD2. Germline CDR1 and CDR2: SGHDT and YYEEEE. The CDR3 is 17 amino acids. Trimming removed 4 bases from V and 6 bases from J; junction bases left unmatched: 10.

The CDR3 here is CASSYRQGPRNGAFF. CDR3 nucleotide sequence: TGTGCCAGCAGCTACAGACAGGGACCCCGTAACGGAGCTTTCTTT. This rearrangement joins TRBV5-6 to TRBJ1-1; 7 nucleotides match TRBD1. The CDR3 is 15 amino acids. CDR1 is SGHDT, CDR2 YYEEEE, per germline. With V trimmed by 3 bases and J by 10 bases, 15 bases remained unmatched.

V and J are TRBV19 and TRBJ2-1; D is unclear. V was trimmed by 1 base and J by 10 bases, leaving 23 bases between them. CDR3 length: 17 amino acids. Looked up from germline, CDR1 is LNHDA and CDR2 is SQIVND (reference sequence). This chain's CDR3 is CASSIGVRLSSIGEQFF. Here the CDR3 DNA reads TGTGCCAGTAGTATAGGCGTTAGGTTATCTTCGATCGGGGAGCAGTTCTTC.

This chain links TRBV14 with TRBJ1-4, with 7 positions matching TRBD1. Trimming took 2 bases from V and 11 from J; bases not matched to a gene: 2. This CDR3 is 12 amino acids long. Germline values: CDR1 SGHDN, CDR2 FVKESK. The CDR3 sequence is CASSQTGAKLFF. Written as DNA, the CDR3 is TGTGCCAGCAGCCAAACAGGGGCCAAACTGTTTTTT. The variable domain in full, completed from reference TRBV14 and TRBJ1-4, reads EAGVTQFPSHSVIEKGQTVTLRCDPISGHDNLYWYRRVMGKEIKFLLHFVKESKQDESGMPNNRFLAERTGGTYSTLKVQPAELEDSGVYFCASSQTGAKLFFGSGTQLSVL.